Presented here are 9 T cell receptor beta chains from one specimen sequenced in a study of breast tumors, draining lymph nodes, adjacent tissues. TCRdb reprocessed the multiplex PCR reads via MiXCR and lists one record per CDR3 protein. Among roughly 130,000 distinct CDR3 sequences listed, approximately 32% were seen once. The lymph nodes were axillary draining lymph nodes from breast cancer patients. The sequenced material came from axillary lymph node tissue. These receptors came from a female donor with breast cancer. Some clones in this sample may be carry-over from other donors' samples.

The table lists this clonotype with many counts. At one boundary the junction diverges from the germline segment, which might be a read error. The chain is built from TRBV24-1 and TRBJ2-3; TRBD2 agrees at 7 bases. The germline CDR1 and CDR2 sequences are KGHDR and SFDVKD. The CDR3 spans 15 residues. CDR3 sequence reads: CAASEGTTSTDTQYF. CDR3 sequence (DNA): TGTGCCGCCAGTGAAGGGACTACTAGCACAGATACGCAGTATTTT.

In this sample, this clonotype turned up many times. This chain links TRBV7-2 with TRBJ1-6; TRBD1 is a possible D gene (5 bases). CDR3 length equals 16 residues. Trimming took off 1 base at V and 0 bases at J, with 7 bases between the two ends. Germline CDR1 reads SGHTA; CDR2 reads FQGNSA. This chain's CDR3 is CASSLDRSSYNSPLHF. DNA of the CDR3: TGTGCCAGCAGCTTAGACAGGAGCTCCTATAATTCACCCCTCCACTTT.

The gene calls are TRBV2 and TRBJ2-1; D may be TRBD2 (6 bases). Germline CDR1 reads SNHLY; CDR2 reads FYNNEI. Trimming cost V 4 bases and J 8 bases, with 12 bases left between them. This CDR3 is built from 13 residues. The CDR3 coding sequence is TGTGCCAGCAGTGGGAACGGGAGAGATGAGCAGTTCTTC. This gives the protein CASSGNGRDEQFF.

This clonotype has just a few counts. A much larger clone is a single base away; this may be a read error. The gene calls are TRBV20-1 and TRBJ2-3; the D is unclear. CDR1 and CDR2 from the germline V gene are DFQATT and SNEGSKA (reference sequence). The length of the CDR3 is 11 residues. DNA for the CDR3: TGCAGTGCTAAACCCACAGATACGCAGTCTTTT. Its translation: CSAKPTDTQSF.

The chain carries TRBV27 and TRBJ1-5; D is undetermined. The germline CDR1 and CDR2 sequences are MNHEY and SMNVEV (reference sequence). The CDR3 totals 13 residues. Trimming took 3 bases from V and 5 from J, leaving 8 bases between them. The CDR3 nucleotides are TGTGCCAGCAGTTTTAATACCGATCAGCCCCAGCATTTT. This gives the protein CASSFNTDQPQHF.

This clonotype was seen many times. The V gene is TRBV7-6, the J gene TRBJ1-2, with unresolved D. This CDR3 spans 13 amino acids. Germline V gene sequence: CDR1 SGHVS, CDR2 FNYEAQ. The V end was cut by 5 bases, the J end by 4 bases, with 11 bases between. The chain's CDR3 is CASSPAGSYGYTF. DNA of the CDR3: TGTGCCAGCAGCCCCGCCGGTTCCTATGGCTACACCTTC.

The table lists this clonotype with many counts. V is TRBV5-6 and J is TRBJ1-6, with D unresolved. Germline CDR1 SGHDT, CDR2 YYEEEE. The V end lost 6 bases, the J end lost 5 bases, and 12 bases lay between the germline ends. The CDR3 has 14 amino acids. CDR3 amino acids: CASNGWGNNSPLHF. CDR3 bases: TGTGCCAGCAACGGCTGGGGAAATAATTCACCCCTCCACTTT.

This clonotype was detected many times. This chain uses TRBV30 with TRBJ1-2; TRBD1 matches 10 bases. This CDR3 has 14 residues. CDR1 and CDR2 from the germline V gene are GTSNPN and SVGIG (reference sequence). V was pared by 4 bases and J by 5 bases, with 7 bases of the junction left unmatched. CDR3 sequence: CAWNLGTGDYGYTF. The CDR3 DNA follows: TGTGCCTGGAATCTCGGGACAGGGGATTATGGCTACACCTTC.

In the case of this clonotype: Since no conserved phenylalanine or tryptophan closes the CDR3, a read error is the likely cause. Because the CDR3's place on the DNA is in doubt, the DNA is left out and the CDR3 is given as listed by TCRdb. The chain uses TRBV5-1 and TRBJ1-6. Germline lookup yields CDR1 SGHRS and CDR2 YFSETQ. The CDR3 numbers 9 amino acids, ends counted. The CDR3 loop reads CASSLSPLS.